The rows below give T cell receptor beta chains drawn from one sample of a study of blood T cell repertoires in COVID-19. Libraries were prepared by immunoSEQ multiplex PCR; TCRdb keeps only in-frame clonotypes and omits some of them. The data show nearly 200,000 clones, 84% seen once. The sequenced sample was peripheral blood. The source of these receptors is a woman in her 70s with active or convalescent COVID-19. CDR3s include the opening cysteine and the closing phenylalanine or tryptophan. Fields, in order: clone size, D gene, J gene, V gene, CDR3 protein, CDR3 DNA. D genes are given only for firm matches. Clone size is given for some rows only: seen once, a few or many times, or a class if the clone is expanded.

clone size: -; D gene: TRBD1; J gene: TRBJ1-1; V gene: TRBV6-5; CDR3 protein: CASRPVDREHTEAFF; CDR3 DNA: TGTGCCAGCAGACCAGTTGACAGGGAGCACACTGAAGCTTTCTTT
clone size: -; D gene: TRBD1; J gene: TRBJ2-5; V gene: TRBV18; CDR3 protein: CASSPQGGFETQYF; CDR3 DNA: TGTGCCAGCTCACCACAAGGGGGCTTCGAGACCCAGTACTTC
clone size: -; D gene: -; J gene: TRBJ2-2; V gene: TRBV5-1; CDR3 protein: CASSLEAGATGELFF; CDR3 DNA: TGCGCCAGCAGCTTGGAGGCGGGGGCCACCGGGGAGCTGTTTTTT
clone size: once; D gene: TRBD2; J gene: TRBJ2-1; V gene: TRBV11-2; CDR3 protein: CASSLDLALAGRNEQFF; CDR3 DNA: TGTGCCAGCAGCTTAGATCTGGCACTAGCGGGACGCAATGAGCAGTTCTTC
clone size: -; D gene: -; J gene: TRBJ2-7; V gene: TRBV21-1; CDR3 protein: CASRFEVEDTLYEQYF; CDR3 DNA: TGTGCCAGCCGCTTCGAAGTTGAAGACACACTCTACGAGCAGTACTTC
clone size: once; D gene: -; J gene: TRBJ2-7; V gene: TRBV7-2; CDR3 protein: CASSFFGAGAYEQYF; CDR3 DNA: TGTGCCAGCAGCTTTTTTGGGGCTGGGGCTTACGAGCAGTACTTC
clone size: -; D gene: -; J gene: TRBJ2-5; V gene: TRBV18; CDR3 protein: CASSRQLSGTRISQETQYF; CDR3 DNA: TGTGCCAGCTCACGACAATTATCCGGGACAAGGATATCCCAAGAGACCCAGTACTTC
clone size: -; D gene: -; J gene: TRBJ1-5; V gene: TRBV19; CDR3 protein: CASSSQGNQPQHF; CDR3 DNA: TGTGCCAGTAGTAGTCAGGGCAATCAGCCCCAGCATTTT
clone size: -; D gene: TRBD2; J gene: TRBJ2-1; V gene: TRBV3-1/TRBV3-2; CDR3 protein: CASSQESLAGGFYEQFF; CDR3 DNA: TGTGCCAGCAGCCAAGAAAGCCTAGCGGGAGGGTTCTATGAGCAGTTCTTC
clone size: few; D gene: -; J gene: TRBJ1-1; V gene: TRBV6-1; CDR3 protein: CASSEVEGSGTEAFF; CDR3 DNA: TGTGCCAGCAGTGAAGTAGAGGGCTCGGGCACTGAAGCTTTCTTT
clone size: -; D gene: -; J gene: TRBJ1-1; V gene: TRBV19; CDR3 protein: CASSVGTGWDTEAFF; CDR3 DNA: TGTGCCAGTAGTGTGGGAACAGGGTGGGACACTGAAGCTTTCTTT
clone size: -; D gene: -; J gene: TRBJ2-5; V gene: TRBV7-2; CDR3 protein: CASSLDAGKAQYF; CDR3 DNA: TGTGCCAGCAGCTTAGATGCAGGGAAGGCCCAGTACTTC
clone size: -; D gene: -; J gene: TRBJ1-4; V gene: TRBV5-1; CDR3 protein: CASSPDSTTNEKLFF; CDR3 DNA: TGCGCCAGCAGCCCGGACAGTACAACTAATGAAAAACTGTTTTTT
clone size: -; D gene: TRBD2; J gene: TRBJ2-1; V gene: TRBV4-1; CDR3 protein: CASSQTLSGSLGNEQFF; CDR3 DNA: TGCGCCAGCAGCCAAACCCTTAGCGGGAGCCTGGGGAATGAGCAGTTCTTC
clone size: -; D gene: -; J gene: TRBJ2-1; V gene: TRBV10-2; CDR3 protein: CASSESGSSYNEQFF; CDR3 DNA: TGCGCCAGCAGTGAGTCCGGGAGTTCCTACAATGAGCAGTTCTTC
clone size: -; D gene: -; J gene: TRBJ1-3; V gene: TRBV6-2/TRBV6-3; CDR3 protein: CASSLQASGNTIYF; CDR3 DNA: TGTGCCAGCAGTCTTCAGGCGTCCGGAAACACCATATATTTT
clone size: -; D gene: TRBD1; J gene: TRBJ1-5; V gene: TRBV15; CDR3 protein: CATSPTGMRGNQPQHF; CDR3 DNA: TGTGCCACCAGCCCGACAGGGATGAGGGGCAATCAGCCCCAGCATTTT
clone size: -; D gene: TRBD1; J gene: TRBJ1-1; V gene: TRBV5-1; CDR3 protein: CASSLGTGGLGTEAFF; CDR3 DNA: TGCGCCAGCAGCTTGGGGACAGGGGGCTTGGGAACTGAAGCTTTCTTT
clone size: few; D gene: -; J gene: TRBJ2-1; V gene: TRBV6-6; CDR3 protein: CASSYSRVYNEQFF; CDR3 DNA: TGTGCCAGCAGTTACTCCCGAGTCTACAATGAGCAGTTCTTC
clone size: -; D gene: -; J gene: TRBJ2-3; V gene: TRBV6-1; CDR3 protein: CASSEFGGWGAGTQYF; CDR3 DNA: TGTGCCAGCAGTGAATTCGGAGGGTGGGGCGCAGGTACGCAGTATTTT
clone size: once; D gene: TRBD1; J gene: TRBJ1-1; V gene: TRBV11-2; CDR3 protein: CASSRTGYTEAFF; CDR3 DNA: TGTGCCAGCAGCCGGACAGGATACACTGAAGCTTTCTTT
clone size: -; D gene: -; J gene: TRBJ2-4; V gene: TRBV5-1; CDR3 protein: CASSPAWGGIAKNIQYF; CDR3 DNA: TGCGCCAGCAGCCCCGCGTGGGGGGGCATTGCCAAAAACATTCAGTACTTC
clone size: -; D gene: TRBD1; J gene: TRBJ2-7; V gene: TRBV28; CDR3 protein: CASSRDRTYEQYF; CDR3 DNA: TGTGCCAGCAGTCGGGACAGGACCTACGAGCAGTACTTC
clone size: -; D gene: TRBD2; J gene: TRBJ2-7; V gene: TRBV10-2; CDR3 protein: CASSGREGPYEQYF; CDR3 DNA: TGCGCCAGCAGTGGGCGGGAGGGCCCCTACGAGCAGTACTTC
clone size: once; D gene: -; J gene: TRBJ1-1; V gene: TRBV29-1; CDR3 protein: CSVKQGNTEAFF; CDR3 DNA: TGCAGCGTTAAACAGGGTAACACTGAAGCTTTCTTT
clone size: -; D gene: -; J gene: TRBJ2-5; V gene: TRBV7-9; CDR3 protein: CASSVTEAQETQYF; CDR3 DNA: TGTGCCAGCAGCGTTACAGAAGCCCAAGAGACCCAGTACTTC
clone size: -; D gene: TRBD2; J gene: TRBJ2-5; V gene: TRBV5-1; CDR3 protein: CASSYLRGSSETQYF; CDR3 DNA: TGCGCCAGCAGCTACCTTCGCGGGAGTTCCGAGACCCAGTACTTC
clone size: -; D gene: TRBD2; J gene: TRBJ2-1; V gene: TRBV20-1; CDR3 protein: CSASLLARLNEQFF; CDR3 DNA: TGCAGTGCTAGTTTACTAGCGCGTTTAAATGAGCAGTTCTTC
clone size: -; D gene: TRBD1; J gene: TRBJ2-3; V gene: TRBV24-1; CDR3 protein: CATSGQGAGDTQYF; CDR3 DNA: TGTGCCACCTCCGGACAGGGGGCCGGAGATACGCAGTATTTT
clone size: -; D gene: TRBD2; J gene: TRBJ2-2; V gene: TRBV19; CDR3 protein: CASTQGLAGGRNTGELFF; CDR3 DNA: TGTGCCAGTACCCAGGGACTAGCGGGGGGCAGGAACACCGGGGAGCTGTTTTTT
clone size: -; D gene: TRBD1; J gene: TRBJ2-4; V gene: TRBV3-1/TRBV3-2; CDR3 protein: CASSHSGTGLVIQYF; CDR3 DNA: TGTGCCAGCAGCCACTCCGGGACAGGGTTGGTCATTCAGTACTTC
clone size: -; D gene: TRBD1; J gene: TRBJ1-1; V gene: TRBV6-6; CDR3 protein: CASSYVTGGDTEAFF; CDR3 DNA: TGTGCCAGCAGTTACGTTACAGGGGGGGACACTGAAGCTTTCTTT
clone size: -; D gene: -; J gene: TRBJ1-2; V gene: TRBV3-1/TRBV3-2; CDR3 protein: CASSHYRSGYTF; CDR3 DNA: TGTGCCAGCAGCCACTATCGGTCAGGGTACACCTTC
clone size: -; D gene: -; J gene: TRBJ2-1; V gene: TRBV18; CDR3 protein: CASSPQRGTNEQFF; CDR3 DNA: TGTGCCAGCTCACCACAGAGGGGGACAAATGAGCAGTTCTTC
clone size: -; D gene: -; J gene: TRBJ1-5; V gene: TRBV2; CDR3 protein: CASSVGGESNQPQHF; CDR3 DNA: TGTGCCAGCAGTGTCGGGGGGGAAAGCAATCAGCCCCAGCATTTT
clone size: -; D gene: TRBD2; J gene: TRBJ2-5; V gene: TRBV19; CDR3 protein: CASSTTSGTSGRKTQYF; CDR3 DNA: TGTGCCAGTAGTACCACCTCAGGGACTAGCGGGAGGAAGACCCAGTACTTC
clone size: -; D gene: TRBD2; J gene: TRBJ2-1; V gene: TRBV7-2; CDR3 protein: CATSRTSGNEQFF; CDR3 DNA: TGTGCCACCAGTCGGACTAGCGGGAATGAGCAGTTCTTC
clone size: -; D gene: -; J gene: TRBJ2-1; V gene: TRBV13; CDR3 protein: CASHSREPLYNEQFF; CDR3 DNA: TGTGCCAGCCACTCCCGGGAACCACTGTACAATGAGCAGTTCTTC
clone size: many; D gene: -; J gene: TRBJ2-7; V gene: TRBV5-1; CDR3 protein: CASSLDYSYEQYF; CDR3 DNA: TGCGCCAGCAGCCTGGACTACTCCTACGAGCAGTACTTC
clone size: -; D gene: TRBD1; J gene: TRBJ1-2; V gene: TRBV6-6; CDR3 protein: CASSPWSGTVNNGYTF; CDR3 DNA: TGTGCCAGCAGTCCTTGGTCCGGGACAGTTAATAATGGCTACACCTTC
clone size: few; D gene: TRBD1; J gene: TRBJ2-7; V gene: TRBV10-3; CDR3 protein: CAISDWTGGANEQYF; CDR3 DNA: TGTGCCATCAGTGACTGGACAGGGGGCGCGAACGAGCAGTACTTC
clone size: -; D gene: -; J gene: TRBJ2-1; V gene: TRBV7-9; CDR3 protein: CASRFDSGINEQFF; CDR3 DNA: TGTGCCAGCAGATTCGATAGCGGAATCAATGAGCAGTTCTTC
clone size: -; D gene: TRBD2; J gene: TRBJ2-6; V gene: TRBV19; CDR3 protein: CASSMGGAGANVLTF; CDR3 DNA: TGTGCCAGTAGCATGGGAGGGGCTGGGGCCAACGTCCTGACTTTC
clone size: many; D gene: -; J gene: TRBJ2-7; V gene: TRBV5-1; CDR3 protein: CASSTQGNEQYF; CDR3 DNA: TGCGCCAGCAGTACACAGGGCAACGAGCAGTACTTC
clone size: -; D gene: TRBD2; J gene: TRBJ2-5; V gene: TRBV3-1/TRBV3-2; CDR3 protein: CASGKAGEVKTQYF; CDR3 DNA: TGTGCCAGCGGGAAGGCGGGAGAGGTTAAGACCCAGTACTTC
clone size: -; D gene: TRBD2; J gene: TRBJ2-7; V gene: TRBV3-1/TRBV3-2; CDR3 protein: CASSQATRLAGGINEQYF; CDR3 DNA: TGTGCCAGCAGCCAGGCGACGAGACTAGCGGGAGGCATTAACGAGCAGTACTTC
clone size: -; D gene: -; J gene: TRBJ2-7; V gene: TRBV11-2; CDR3 protein: CASTIQGNEQYF; CDR3 DNA: TGTGCCAGCACCATTCAGGGGAACGAGCAGTACTTC
clone size: -; D gene: TRBD2; J gene: TRBJ2-7; V gene: TRBV9; CDR3 protein: CASSVGPGTSGSSYEQYF; CDR3 DNA: TGTGCCAGCAGCGTAGGCCCCGGGACTAGCGGGAGTTCCTACGAGCAGTACTTC
clone size: -; D gene: TRBD1; J gene: TRBJ1-2; V gene: TRBV27; CDR3 protein: CASSLSGGRALYGYTF; CDR3 DNA: TGTGCCAGCAGTTTATCAGGGGGCAGGGCCCTCTATGGCTACACCTTC
clone size: -; D gene: TRBD1; J gene: TRBJ1-1; V gene: TRBV10-3; CDR3 protein: CAISDPQGVNTEAFF; CDR3 DNA: TGTGCCATCAGTGATCCACAGGGGGTGAACACTGAAGCTTTCTTT